This entry lists 22 T cell receptor beta chains sequenced from one sample in a study of cytomegalovirus exposure and HLA in healthy donors. The PCR was carried out with 60 Vbeta primers and 13 Jbeta primers. Using immunoSEQ multiplex PCR, the repertoire was profiled, and TCRdb retains in-frame clones only, with some absent. The profile shows around 96,000 clones, approximately 80% of them singletons. The sequenced material came from PBMCs. The receptors were gathered from a man aged 18-30 years in good health and CMV-seronegative.

The genes are TRBV27 and TRBJ2-1; D is uncertain. The germline V and J ends were trimmed by 2 bases and 3 bases, with 11 bases remaining between them. Germline assignment: CDR1 MNHEY and CDR2 SMNVEV (reference sequence). The CDR3 extends over 15 amino acids. This chain's CDR3 is CASSLEEPVYNEQFF. CDR3 coding DNA: TGTGCCAGCAGTTTAGAGGAACCCGTCTACAATGAGCAGTTCTTC.

The chain recombines TRBV7-2 with TRBJ2-5, with 8 positions matching TRBD1. CDR1 and CDR2 from the germline V gene are SGHTA and FQGNSA. The CDR3 has 15 amino acids. V lost 5 bases and J lost 4; bases outside the gene matches: 9. The CDR3 coding sequence is TGTGCCAGCAGCATACCACAGGGGGTGCGAGAGACCCAGTACTTC. Protein product: CASSIPQGVRETQYF.

The CDR3 spells CASSLDPGGNGNTIYF. In DNA, the CDR3 is TGCGCCAGCAGCTTGGATCCAGGGGGCAATGGAAACACCATATATTTT. The rearrangement joins TRBV5-1 to TRBJ1-3, with 8 nucleotides matching TRBD1. This CDR3 comprises 16 residues. From germline, CDR1 is SGHRS and CDR2 YFSETQ. The V gene end was trimmed by 0 bases and the J gene end by 3 bases; junction bases not matched to a gene: 5. The full variable domain, in which reference TRBV5-1 and TRBJ1-3 provide the parts outside the CDR3, is KAGVTQTPRYLIKTRGQQVTLSCSPISGHRSVSWYQQTPGQGLQFLFEYFSETQRNKGNFPGRFSGRQFSNSRSEMNVSTLELGDSALYLCASSLDPGGNGNTIYFGEGSWLTVV.

V gene TRBV6-5 combines with J gene TRBJ1-3; a possible D gene is TRBD1 (5 bases). The CDR3 totals 15 residues. V was cut by 5 bases and J by 0 bases, with 11 bases left in between. CDR1 is MNHEY, CDR2 SVGAGI, per germline. CDR3 protein: CASSITGLSGNTIYF. Here the CDR3 DNA reads TGTGCCAGCAGTATCACAGGCCTCTCTGGAAACACCATATATTTT.

A remark on this clone: Other DNA variants within this sample encode the same CDR3. V is TRBV5-1 and J is TRBJ2-3, with TRBD2 matching 9 bases. The CDR3 is 15 amino acids. Trimming cost V 4 bases and J 0 bases; bases outside gene matches: 3. Germline V gives CDR1 SGHRS, CDR2 YFSETQ. The CDR3 sequence: CASSTLAGSTDTQYF. CDR3 bases: TGCGCCAGCAGCACCCTAGCGGGAAGCACAGATACGCAGTATTTT.

This rearrangement joins TRBV2 to TRBJ2-3, with 7 nucleotides matching TRBD2. The germline V gene encodes CDR1 SNHLY and CDR2 FYNNEI. Trimming removed 6 bases from V and 1 base from J; junction bases left unmatched: 7. This CDR3 spans 15 amino acids. In nucleotides, the CDR3 is TGTGCCAGCAGAAAACTAGCGTCGGGCACAGATACGCAGTATTTT. Residues: CASRKLASGTDTQYF.

The rearrangement joins TRBV5-1 to TRBJ1-1; the match to TRBD1 covers 8 bases. The J segment lost 1 base and the V segment lost 3 bases, leaving 5 bases of the junction unmatched. Germline assignment: CDR1 SGHRS and CDR2 YFSETQ. The CDR3 consists of 15 residues. CDR3: CASSSQGASNTEAFF. The CDR3 DNA is TGCGCCAGCAGCTCCCAGGGGGCTTCGAACACTGAAGCTTTCTTT.

This clone was observed a handful of times. The CDR3 coding sequence is TGTGCCAGCAGTTACACAACAGGGCCTGAAGCTTTCTTT. Amino acid sequence: CASSYTTGPEAFF. The chain is built from TRBV6-5 and TRBJ1-1, with D possibly being TRBD1 (6 bases). Germline CDR1 reads MNHEY; CDR2 reads SVGAGI. The CDR3 spans 13 residues. The V and J ends lost 2 bases and 6 bases respectively, with 10 bases between them.

The rearrangement uses TRBV5-1 and TRBJ1-5, with unresolved D. In germline, CDR1 is SGHRS, CDR2 YFSETQ. The CDR3 consists of 13 residues. V dropped 4 bases and J dropped 9 bases, with 14 bases sitting between them. The CDR3 sequence is CASSQAVNMPQHF. As DNA, the CDR3 is TGCGCCAGCAGCCAGGCCGTTAACATGCCCCAGCATTTT.

This clone occurred a few times. The chain employs TRBV7-6 and TRBJ2-1, with 12 nucleotides matching TRBD2. The V gene end was trimmed by 3 bases and the J gene end by 6 bases; junction bases not matched to a gene: 6. There are 16 residues in the CDR3. Looked up from germline, CDR1 is SGHVS and CDR2 is FNYEAQ. The CDR3 reads CASSFVLAGGRNEQFF. CDR3 coding DNA: TGTGCCAGCAGCTTTGTTCTAGCGGGGGGGCGCAATGAGCAGTTCTTC.

The chain combines TRBV25-1 with TRBJ2-2; the D gene is possibly TRBD2 (7 bases). Trimming removed 6 bases from V and 6 bases from J, with 17 bases in between. The CDR3 is 15 amino acids. Germline V gene data show CDR1 as MGHDK and CDR2 as SYGVNS. Here the CDR3 DNA reads TGTGCCAGCAGCCCCTGGGGGGGGCTGGCCGGGGAGCTGTTTTTT. Translating gives CASSPWGGLAGELFF.

In its sample, this clone was seen once. The V and J genes are TRBV5-1 and TRBJ2-1, with 8 nucleotides matching TRBD2. J gave up 5 bases and V 3 bases, and 4 bases lay outside the gene matches. CDR1 is SGHRS and CDR2 is YFSETQ in the germline V gene. The CDR3 runs to 14 residues. CDR3 DNA: TGCGCCAGCAGCTCCAGCGGGGGCCACAATGAGCAGTTCTTC. This gives the protein CASSSSGGHNEQFF.

The genes are TRBV6-5 and TRBJ1-2; D is perhaps TRBD1 (6 bases). The germline CDR1 and CDR2 sequences are MNHEY and SVGAGI. Trimming removed 6 bases from V and 3 bases from J, with 17 bases in between. CDR3 length equals 15 residues. CDR3 region: CASRPQGREDYGYTF. The CDR3, as DNA: TGTGCCAGCAGACCCCAGGGGAGAGAGGACTATGGCTACACCTTC.

The chain is built from TRBV18 and TRBJ1-1; D ambiguous. V shed 2 bases and J shed 3 bases, with 13 bases lying between them. The CDR3 loop spans 15 amino acids. CDR1 is KGHSH and CDR2 is LQKENI in the germline V gene. The CDR3, as DNA: TGTGCCAGCTCACCATTGTCCCGGGAGGACACTGAAGCTTTCTTT. It is translated as CASSPLSREDTEAFF.

V and J are TRBV6-5 and TRBJ2-5; 8 bases match TRBD1. The CDR3 runs 15 residues. Germline CDR1 is MNHEY and CDR2 is SVGAGI. Losses at the gene ends were 1 base for V and 3 bases for J; bases not matched to a gene: 4. The CDR3 region is CASSYWTGSEETQYF. In DNA form, the CDR3 reads TGTGCCAGCAGTTACTGGACAGGGTCGGAAGAGACCCAGTACTTC.

J is TRBJ1-2 and V is TRBV5-6, with 9 bases lining up with TRBD1. Per the germline V gene, CDR1 is SGHDT and CDR2 is YYEEEE. The CDR3 extends over 17 amino acids. V shed 3 bases and J 3 bases; nucleotides not matched to a gene: 12. This chain's CDR3 is CASSSQGARSWHYGYTF. The CDR3 DNA sequence: TGTGCCAGCAGCTCACAGGGGGCGCGAAGTTGGCACTATGGCTACACCTTC. The full variable domain, rest sourced from reference TRBV5-6 and TRBJ1-2, is DAGVTQSPTHLIKTRGQQVTLRCSPKSGHDTVSWYQQALGQGPQFIFQYYEEEERQRGNFPDRFSGHQFPNYSSELNVNALLLGDSALYLCASSSQGARSWHYGYTFGSGTRLTVV.

This clone was observed once. The J gene is TRBJ1-2, the V gene TRBV12-2; TRBD1, the table's D call, was not compared with the DNA. TRBV12-2 is shown as a pseudogene. The CDR3 has 15 amino acids. The DNA for the CDR3 is TGTGCAAGTCGCTCGGGGACAGTTTATAACTATGGCTACACCTTC. It is translated as CASRSGTVYNYGYTF.

The chain combines TRBV10-1 with TRBJ1-1; 8 nucleotides agree with TRBD1. The CDR3 length is 15 residues. V gave up 5 bases and J gave up 4 bases; unmatched junction bases: 9. Germline V gives CDR1 WNHNN, CDR2 SYGVQD (reference sequence). CDR3 sequence: CASSPSRDRSTEAFF. Here the CDR3 DNA reads TGCGCCAGCAGTCCGTCCCGGGACAGGAGCACTGAAGCTTTCTTT.

This clone came up once. This sample includes further DNA sequences coding for the same CDR3. The chain links TRBV5-1 to TRBJ2-5; weak D call: TRBD2 (5 bases). V shed 0 bases and J shed 5 bases, with 11 bases lying between them. This CDR3 contains 14 residues. Germline loops: CDR1 SGHRS, CDR2 YFSETQ. The CDR3, as DNA: TGCGCCAGCAGCTTGGCCCGGGAAAAGGAGACCCAGTACTTC. Translated, it gives CASSLAREKETQYF. The full variable domain, completed using reference TRBV5-1 and TRBJ2-5, is KAGVTQTPRYLIKTRGQQVTLSCSPISGHRSVSWYQQTPGQGLQFLFEYFSETQRNKGNFPGRFSGRQFSNSRSEMNVSTLELGDSALYLCASSLAREKETQYFGPGTRLLVL.

V and J are TRBV10-3 and TRBJ1-2; D is uncertain. V lost 7 bases, J lost 4 bases, and 13 bases lay in between. The CDR3 loop spans 13 amino acids. CDR1 is ENHRY, CDR2 SYGVKD, per germline. The CDR3 here is CAITHEGGYGYTF. The CDR3 DNA is TGTGCCATCACCCACGAGGGTGGCTATGGCTACACCTTC.

A single count supports this clone. This chain connects TRBV7-9 to TRBJ1-5, with D unresolved. Per the germline V gene, CDR1 is SEHNR and CDR2 is FQNEAQ (reference sequence). Trimming pared 3 bases from V and 7 bases from J, leaving 13 bases between. This CDR3 region has 14 residues. The CDR3: CASSLNEGTQPQHF. Written as DNA, the CDR3 is TGTGCCAGCAGCTTGAATGAGGGAACCCAGCCCCAGCATTTT.

The J gene is TRBJ1-2, the V gene TRBV6-5; 8 nucleotides line up with TRBD1. The germline V gene encodes CDR1 MNHEY and CDR2 SVGAGI. Trimming cost V 9 bases and J 6 bases; bases outside gene matches: 6. This CDR3 has 12 residues. CDR3 in DNA: TGTGCCAGTTTCAGGGGGCCAAATGGCTACACCTTC. Its translation is CASFRGPNGYTF.